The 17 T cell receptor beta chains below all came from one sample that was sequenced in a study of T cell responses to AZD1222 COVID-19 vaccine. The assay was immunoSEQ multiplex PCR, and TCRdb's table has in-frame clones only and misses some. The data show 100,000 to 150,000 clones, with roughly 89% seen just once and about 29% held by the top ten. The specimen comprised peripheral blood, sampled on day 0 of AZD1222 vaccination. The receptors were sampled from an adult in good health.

The CDR3 loop is CASSLTGFGETQYF. CDR3 nucleotide sequence: TGTGCCAGCAGCTTAACGGGGTTCGGAGAGACCCAGTACTTC. The chain employs TRBV7-8 and TRBJ2-5; maybe TRBD2 (5 bases). Germline V CDR1 and CDR2: SGHVS, FQNEAQ. This CDR3 has 14 amino acids. Deletions cut 2 bases from V and 4 bases from J, with 11 bases between.

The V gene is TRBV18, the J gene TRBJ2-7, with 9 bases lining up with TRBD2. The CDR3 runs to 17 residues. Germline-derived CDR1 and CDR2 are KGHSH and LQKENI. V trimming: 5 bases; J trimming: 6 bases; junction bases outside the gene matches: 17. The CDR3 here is CASSRRGGRAMVGEQYF. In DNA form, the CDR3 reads TGTGCCAGCTCAAGAAGGGGCGGGAGGGCCATGGTCGGCGAGCAGTACTTC.

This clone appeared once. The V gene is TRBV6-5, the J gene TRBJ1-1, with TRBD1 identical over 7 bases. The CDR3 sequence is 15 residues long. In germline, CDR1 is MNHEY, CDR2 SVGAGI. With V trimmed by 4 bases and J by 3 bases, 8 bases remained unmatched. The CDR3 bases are TGTGCCAGCAGTTTACAGGGGCTTGGGGACACTGAAGCTTTCTTT. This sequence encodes CASSLQGLGDTEAFF.

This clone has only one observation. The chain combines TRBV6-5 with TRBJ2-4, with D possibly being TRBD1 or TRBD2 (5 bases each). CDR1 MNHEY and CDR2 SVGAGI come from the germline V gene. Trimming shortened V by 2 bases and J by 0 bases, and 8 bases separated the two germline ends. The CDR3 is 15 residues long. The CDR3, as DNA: TGTGCCAGCAGTTACGTGGGGGAAGCCAAAAACATTCAGTACTTC. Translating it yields CASSYVGEAKNIQYF.

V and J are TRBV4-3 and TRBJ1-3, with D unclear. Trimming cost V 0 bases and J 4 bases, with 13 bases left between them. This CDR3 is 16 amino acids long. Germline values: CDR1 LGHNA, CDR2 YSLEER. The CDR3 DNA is TGCGCCAGCAGCCAAGAGGCTCAGGCAAGAGGAAACACCATATATTTT. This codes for CASSQEAQARGNTIYF.

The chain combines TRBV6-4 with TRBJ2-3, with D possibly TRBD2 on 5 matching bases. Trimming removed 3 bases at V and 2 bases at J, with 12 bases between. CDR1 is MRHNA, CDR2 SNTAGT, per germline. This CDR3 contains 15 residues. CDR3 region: CASSEALAATDTQYF. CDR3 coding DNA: TGTGCCAGCAGTGAGGCCCTAGCAGCCACAGATACGCAGTATTTT.

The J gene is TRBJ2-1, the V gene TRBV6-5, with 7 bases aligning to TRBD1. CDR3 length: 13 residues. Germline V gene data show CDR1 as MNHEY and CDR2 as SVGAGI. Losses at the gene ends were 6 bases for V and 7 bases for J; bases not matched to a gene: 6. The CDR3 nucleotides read TGTGCCAGCAGACCAGGGGGTGGGAATGAGCAGTTCTTC. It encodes CASRPGGGNEQFF.

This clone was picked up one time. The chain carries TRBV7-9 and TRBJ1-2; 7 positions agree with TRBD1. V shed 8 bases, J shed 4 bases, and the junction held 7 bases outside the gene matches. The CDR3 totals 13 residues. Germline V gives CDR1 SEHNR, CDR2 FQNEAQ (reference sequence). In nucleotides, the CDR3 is TGTGCCAGCCGGGACAGCATTAGCTATGGCTACACCTTC. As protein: CASRDSISYGYTF.

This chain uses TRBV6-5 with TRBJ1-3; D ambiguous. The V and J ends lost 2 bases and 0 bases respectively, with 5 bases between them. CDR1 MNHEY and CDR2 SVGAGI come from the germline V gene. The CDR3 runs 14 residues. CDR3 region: CASSYSISGNTIYF. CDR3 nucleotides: TGTGCCAGCAGTTACAGCATCTCTGGAAACACCATATATTTT.

CDR3 in amino acids: CASSRTSGTGELFF. The CDR3 nucleotides are TGTGCCAGCAGCCGGACTAGCGGGACAGGGGAGCTGTTTTTT. The rearrangement links TRBV7-2 to TRBJ2-2, with 12 bases matching TRBD2. V shed 5 bases, J shed 8 bases, and the junction held 3 bases outside the gene matches. Germline V gene data show CDR1 as SGHTA and CDR2 as FQGNSA. The CDR3 has 14 amino acids.

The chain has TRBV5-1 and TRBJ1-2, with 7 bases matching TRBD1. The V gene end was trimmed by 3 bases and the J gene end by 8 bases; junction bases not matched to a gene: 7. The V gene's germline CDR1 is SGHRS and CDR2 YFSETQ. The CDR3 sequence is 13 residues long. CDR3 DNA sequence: TGCGCCAGCAGCTCCTCCACAGGGGACGGCTACACCTTC. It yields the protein CASSSSTGDGYTF.

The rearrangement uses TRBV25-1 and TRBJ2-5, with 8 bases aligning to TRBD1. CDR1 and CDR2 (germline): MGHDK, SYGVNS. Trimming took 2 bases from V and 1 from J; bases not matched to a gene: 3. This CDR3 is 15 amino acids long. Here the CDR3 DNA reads TGTGCCAGCAGTGAAGGACAGGGTCGCCAAGAGACCCAGTACTTC. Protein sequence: CASSEGQGRQETQYF.

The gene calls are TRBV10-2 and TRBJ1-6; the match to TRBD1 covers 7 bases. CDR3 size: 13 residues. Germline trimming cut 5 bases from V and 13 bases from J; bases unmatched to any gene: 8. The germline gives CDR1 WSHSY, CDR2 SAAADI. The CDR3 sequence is CASSRGQARPLHF. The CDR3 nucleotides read TGCGCCAGCAGTCGTGGACAGGCAAGGCCCCTCCACTTT.

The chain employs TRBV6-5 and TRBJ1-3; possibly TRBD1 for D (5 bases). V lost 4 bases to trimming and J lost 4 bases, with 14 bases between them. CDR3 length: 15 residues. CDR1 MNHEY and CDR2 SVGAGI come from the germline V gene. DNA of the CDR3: TGTGCCAGCAGTTTCGAGGGGTTCGTCGGAAACACCATATATTTT. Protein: CASSFEGFVGNTIYF.

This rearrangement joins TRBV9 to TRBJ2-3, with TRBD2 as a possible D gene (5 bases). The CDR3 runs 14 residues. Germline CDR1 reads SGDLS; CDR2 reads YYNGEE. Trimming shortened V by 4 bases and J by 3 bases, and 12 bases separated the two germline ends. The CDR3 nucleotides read TGTGCCAGCAGCCCTACTAGAGGGACAGATACGCAGTATTTT. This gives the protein CASSPTRGTDTQYF. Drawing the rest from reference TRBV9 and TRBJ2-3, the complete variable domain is DSGVTQTPKHLITATGQRVTLRCSPRSGDLSVYWYQQSLDQGLQFLIQYYNGEERAKGNILERFSAQQFPDLHSELNLSSLELGDSALYFCASSPTRGTDTQYFGPGTRLTVL.

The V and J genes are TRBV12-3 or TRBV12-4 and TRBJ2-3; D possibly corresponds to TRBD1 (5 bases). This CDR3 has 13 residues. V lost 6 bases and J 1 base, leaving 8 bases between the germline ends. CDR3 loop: CASRPTGTDTQYF. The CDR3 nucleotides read TGTGCCAGCAGACCGACAGGCACAGATACGCAGTATTTT.

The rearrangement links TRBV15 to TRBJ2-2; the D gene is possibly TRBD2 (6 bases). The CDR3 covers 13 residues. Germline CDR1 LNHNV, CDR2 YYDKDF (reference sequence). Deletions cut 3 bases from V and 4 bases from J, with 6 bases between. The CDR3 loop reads CATSRRGTGELFF. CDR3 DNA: TGTGCCACCAGCAGGCGGGGCACCGGGGAGCTGTTTTTT.